What follows is one T cell receptor beta chain and its context. The sample is drawn from a study of T cells after yellow fever vaccination. Overall study context: Preparation of the low-cell-number fractions used SMART-Seq v4 Ultra Low Input.

The CDR3 contains 15 residues. Germline trimming cut 6 bases from V and 2 bases from J; bases unmatched to any gene: 11. CDR1 is DFQATT and CDR2 is SNEGSKA in the germline V gene (reference sequence). Generation of TCR cDNA used 5'RACE template switching (which added a universal primer site and UMIs). TCRdb processed the 5' RACE reads anew with MiXCR; each CDR3 protein has one entry. The table includes about 580,000 distinct CDR3 sequences, about 15% detected once. The sequences come from PBMCs, collected 4 to 6 days after the first yellow fever vaccination. The chain is built from TRBV20-1 and TRBJ1-1; TRBD1 matches at 8 bases. The sequence was obtained from a man aged 18 to 35 who received the YFV17D yellow fever vaccine. As DNA, the CDR3 is TGCAGTGCCATGTTGGCAGGGGGCGGAAACACTGAAGCTTTCTTT. Its translation: CSAMLAGGGNTEAFF.